This T cell receptor beta chain was profiled in a study of neurological immune-mediated disorders. Germline lookup yields CDR1 KGHSH and CDR2 LQKENI. The CDR3 extends over 13 amino acids. Between the trimmed V and J ends, which lost 4 bases and 1 base, there was a span of 7 bases. Maryland, USA blood bank volunteers served as healthy controls. There are a few counts of this clonotype. A 10-nucleotide random UMI tagged transcripts in template-switch 5'RACE cDNA synthesis. TCRdb recomputed calls from the 5' RACE reads with MiXCR, one row per CDR3 protein. The table lists under 80,000 distinct CDR3 sequences, roughly 9.9% of them singletons.

The sequencing sample was made of PBMCs. The clonotype comes from a man aged 45 to 65 in good health. The chain recombines TRBV18 with TRBJ2-5; D not certain. The CDR3 spells CASSLNRQETQYF. CDR3 nucleotide sequence: TGTGCCAGCTCACTGAACCGCCAAGAGACCCAGTACTTC.